The 18 T cell receptor beta chains given below trace back to one sample, sequenced in a study of regulatory T cells in long-lasting Graves disease. The authors built TCR beta libraries using iRepertoire HTBI primers and Arm-PCR of CDR3 regions. One entry per CDR3 protein results from TCRdb running MiXCR on the multiplex PCR reads. The sample shows about 440,000 distinct CDR3 sequences, about 17% of them seen only once. Time point: newly diagnosed GD, antithyroid drugs for less than 3 months. Following extraction of RNA from PBMCs, that RNA was used to make the TCR library. Separately, the same data were catalogued under a study of T cells in Graves' hyperthyroidism and ophthalmopathy.

The specimen was peripheral blood mononuclear cells (PBMCs), collected at new diagnosis, from a patient treated with antithyroid drugs. The receptor set was obtained from a woman between 18 and 29 years old with Graves disease.

This clonotype was picked up a small number of times. The chain has TRBV7-2 and TRBJ2-5, with TRBD1 identical over 7 bases. Looked up from germline, CDR1 is SGHTA and CDR2 is FQGNSA. This CDR3 spans 15 amino acids. Trimming took 7 bases from V and 7 from J; bases not matched to a gene: 15. The CDR3 protein is CASKGDRVSPGTQYF. The CDR3, as DNA: TGTGCCAGCAAGGGGGACAGAGTCTCCCCTGGGACCCAGTACTTC.

In its sample, this clonotype was seen a few times. V usage is TRBV7-9 and J usage is TRBJ2-1; the D gene is possibly TRBD1 (5 bases). Germline-derived CDR1 and CDR2 are SEHNR and FQNEAQ (reference sequence). There are 16 residues in the CDR3. V lost 5 bases and J lost 0, with 14 bases in between. CDR3 amino acids: CASSITQVYSYNEQFF. DNA for the CDR3: TGTGCCAGCAGCATTACACAGGTTTACTCCTACAATGAGCAGTTCTTC.

The sample holds a few counts of this clonotype. The V gene is TRBV4-1, the J gene TRBJ2-7; 8 nucleotides match TRBD1. The CDR3 is 16 residues long. Germline lookup yields CDR1 MGHRA and CDR2 YSYEKL. V shed 0 bases, J shed 1 base, and the junction held 5 bases outside the gene matches. Here the CDR3 reads CASSQEWTGLSYEQYF. In DNA, the CDR3 is TGCGCCAGCAGCCAAGAATGGACAGGGCTTTCCTACGAGCAGTACTTC.

This clonotype appeared many times. The chain joins TRBV20-1 to TRBJ2-1; TRBD1 or TRBD2 may be the D gene (5 bases each). The CDR3 spans 19 residues. The V gene lost 2 bases and the J gene lost 0 bases, with 23 bases spanning the gap. Germline V lookup: CDR1 DFQATT, CDR2 SNEGSKA (reference sequence). The CDR3 coding sequence is TGCAGTGCTAGACGACCCCTGGGGTGGGGGTTGAGCTCCTACAATGAGCAGTTCTTC. The encoded protein is CSARRPLGWGLSSYNEQFF.

This sequence joins TRBV9 and TRBJ2-3; no definite D call. The ends were cut back, 0 bases at V and 4 bases at J, with 6 bases in the middle. The CDR3 totals 13 residues. In germline, CDR1 is SGDLS, CDR2 YYNGEE. CDR3 sequence: CASSVVPADTQYF. CDR3 DNA sequence: TGTGCCAGCAGCGTAGTACCAGCAGATACGCAGTATTTT.

This clonotype was found a few times. The rearrangement uses TRBV20-1 and TRBJ1-2; D call uncertain. This CDR3 spans 13 amino acids. From germline, CDR1 is DFQATT and CDR2 SNEGSKA (reference sequence). Deletions cut 6 bases from V and 6 bases from J, with 17 bases between. This CDR3 reads CSAVWEMIDGYTF. In DNA, the CDR3 is TGCAGTGCGGTTTGGGAGATGATAGATGGCTACACCTTC.

This clonotype occurred many times. This chain joins TRBV6-2 or TRBV6-3 and TRBJ2-1; TRBD2 aligns across 8 bases. The CDR3 covers 16 residues. Germline CDR1 MNHEY, CDR2 SVGEGT. The junction had 7 bases not matched to a gene; V was cut back by 5 bases and J by 1 base. Written as DNA, the CDR3 is TGTGCCAGCAGTGACGCGGGAGGACCATCCTACAATGAGCAGTTCTTC. Protein product: CASSDAGGPSYNEQFF.

Regarding this clonotype: A clone one base away is much larger, so this may be a read error. The J gene is TRBJ2-7, the V gene TRBV6-4, with 9 bases identical to TRBD1. Trimming cost V 8 bases and J 6 bases; bases outside gene matches: 8. CDR3 size: 13 residues. Germline V gene lookup returns CDR1 MRHNA and CDR2 SNTAGT. This chain's CDR3 is CASAGTGTCEQYF. The DNA of the CDR3 is TGTGCCAGCGCGGGGACAGGGACCTGCGAGCAGTACTTC.

The table lists this clonotype with many counts. The V and J genes are TRBV27 and TRBJ2-7, with TRBD1 as a possible D gene (5 bases). The CDR3 is 12 residues long. V was clipped by 5 bases and J by 2 bases, with 7 bases between them. Looked up from germline, CDR1 is MNHEY and CDR2 is SMNVEV (reference sequence). The CDR3 bases are TGTGCCAGCAGTGACAGAACCTACGAGCAGTACTTC. Its translation: CASSDRTYEQYF.

As concerns this clonotype: A much larger clone differs by one base, so this may be a read error. The chain is built from TRBV20-1 and TRBJ1-4, with 8 bases that match TRBD1. Looked up from germline, CDR1 is DFQATT and CDR2 is SNEGSKA (reference sequence). CDR3 length: 16 amino acids. CDR3 region: CSARAPTDRGGEKLSF. The CDR3 DNA reads as TGCAGTGCTAGAGCCCCTACCGACAGGGGTGGTGAAAAACTGTCTTTT.

The table lists this clonotype with a few counts. The genes are TRBV7-3 and TRBJ2-3, with a tentative D call TRBD2 (5 bases). The CDR3 sequence is 13 residues long. The ends were cut back, 8 bases at V and 0 bases at J, with 9 bases in the middle. CDR1 and CDR2 (germline): SGHTA, FQGTGA. DNA of the CDR3: TGTGCCAGCCGCGGGTTAAGCACAGATACGCAGTATTTT. This gives the protein CASRGLSTDTQYF.

In its sample, this clonotype was seen a few times. A much larger clone is a single base away; this may be a read error. V is TRBV12-5 and J is TRBJ2-4; 9 bases are shared with TRBD1. V was pared by 3 bases and J by 13 bases, with 10 bases of the junction left unmatched. The CDR3 has 14 residues. The germline V gene has CDR1 LGHNT and CDR2 FRNRAP. The CDR3: CASGLGTGTNEQYF. CDR3 nucleotide sequence: TGTGCTAGTGGTTTAGGGACAGGGACCAATGAGCAGTACTTC.

In this sample, this clonotype turned up many times. This chain links TRBV6-1 with TRBJ2-4; a possible D gene is TRBD2 (5 bases). Germline CDR1 and CDR2: MNHNS and SASEGT. V dropped 7 bases and J dropped 7 bases, with 17 bases sitting between them. This CDR3 is 14 amino acids long. For the CDR3, the DNA is TGTGCCAGCAAGTTCGGCAGAGCGGCGAACATTCAGTACTTC. Translated: CASKFGRAANIQYF.

This clonotype was seen a few times. V gene TRBV7-3 combines with J gene TRBJ1-1; weak D call: TRBD1 (5 bases). Germline-derived CDR1 and CDR2 are SGHTA and FQGTGA. The V and J ends lost 2 bases and 6 bases respectively, with 10 bases between them. The CDR3 extends over 13 amino acids. The CDR3 protein is CASSLLGGAEAFF. DNA for the CDR3: TGTGCCAGCAGCTTACTTGGAGGGGCTGAAGCTTTCTTT.

This clonotype was counted many times. CDR3 coding DNA: TGCAGTGCTAGAGGGACAGGGTATGGCTACACCTTC. This codes for CSARGTGYGYTF. The chain combines TRBV20-1 with TRBJ1-2; 8 nucleotides match TRBD1. The CDR3 is 12 amino acids. After removal of 1 base from V and 5 bases from J, the junction contained 0 bases not matched to a gene. Germline V CDR1 and CDR2: DFQATT, SNEGSKA (reference sequence).

There are many counts of this clonotype. This sequence joins TRBV12-3 or TRBV12-4 and TRBJ1-2; no clear D gene. This CDR3 is built from 15 residues. V was pared by 6 bases and J by 4 bases, with 18 bases between. The CDR3 sequence is CASSPRDPEGYGYTF. The CDR3 DNA follows: TGTGCCAGCAGCCCTCGAGACCCTGAGGGCTATGGCTACACCTTC.

This clonotype showed up many times. This sequence joins TRBV30 and TRBJ2-4; no clear D. Germline CDR1 is GTSNPN and CDR2 is SVGIG (reference sequence). V lost 0 bases and J lost 7, with 10 bases in between. This CDR3 comprises 13 residues. The CDR3 DNA follows: TGTGCCTGGAGTGTAGGTGGGGATAACATTCAGTACTTC. Protein product: CAWSVGGDNIQYF.

The V gene is TRBV7-3, the J gene TRBJ2-3; D possibly corresponds to TRBD2 (6 bases). The CDR3 consists of 13 residues. The V gene lost 3 bases and the J gene lost 6 bases, with 10 bases spanning the gap. The germline CDR1 and CDR2 sequences are SGHTA and FQGTGA. CDR3: CASSLLGGDTQYF. The CDR3 nucleotides are TGTGCCAGCAGCTTGCTGGGGGGTGATACGCAGTATTTT.